Reported below is one TCR beta chain. Its antigen is not known. Nonspecific anti-CD3/anti-CD28 bead stimulation represents the broad CD4+ T cell repertoire. Responding CD4+ T cells were sorted by upregulation of both CD40 ligand and CD69. Donors had CD4+ T cell counts above 400 cells/uL and were CMV-seropositive. Stimulated PBMCs had first been depleted of CD8+ T cells. This specimen belongs to a study of persistence of HIV-infected CD4 T cells. This was the immunoSEQ version 4 assay in survey mode. Clones were sequenced by immunoSEQ multiplex PCR, and TCRdb holds only the in-frame ones, with some missing. The sample lists 37,000 or so clones, approximately 90% occurring once. The sequence came from an adult man with HIV who was CMV-seropositive. Sequenced here: CD4+ T cells sorted from PBMCs after approximately 19-hour stimulation, sampled from a patient who received antiretroviral therapy.

CDR3 DNA: TGTGCCAGCAGCTCTACAGGGGGAAACGAGCAGTACTTC. Translated, it gives CASSSTGGNEQYF. The chain combines TRBV7-2 with TRBJ2-7, with 8 bases aligning to TRBD1. From germline, CDR1 is SGHTA and CDR2 FQGNSA. V gave up 4 bases and J gave up 5 bases; unmatched junction bases: 4. The length of the CDR3 is 13 residues.